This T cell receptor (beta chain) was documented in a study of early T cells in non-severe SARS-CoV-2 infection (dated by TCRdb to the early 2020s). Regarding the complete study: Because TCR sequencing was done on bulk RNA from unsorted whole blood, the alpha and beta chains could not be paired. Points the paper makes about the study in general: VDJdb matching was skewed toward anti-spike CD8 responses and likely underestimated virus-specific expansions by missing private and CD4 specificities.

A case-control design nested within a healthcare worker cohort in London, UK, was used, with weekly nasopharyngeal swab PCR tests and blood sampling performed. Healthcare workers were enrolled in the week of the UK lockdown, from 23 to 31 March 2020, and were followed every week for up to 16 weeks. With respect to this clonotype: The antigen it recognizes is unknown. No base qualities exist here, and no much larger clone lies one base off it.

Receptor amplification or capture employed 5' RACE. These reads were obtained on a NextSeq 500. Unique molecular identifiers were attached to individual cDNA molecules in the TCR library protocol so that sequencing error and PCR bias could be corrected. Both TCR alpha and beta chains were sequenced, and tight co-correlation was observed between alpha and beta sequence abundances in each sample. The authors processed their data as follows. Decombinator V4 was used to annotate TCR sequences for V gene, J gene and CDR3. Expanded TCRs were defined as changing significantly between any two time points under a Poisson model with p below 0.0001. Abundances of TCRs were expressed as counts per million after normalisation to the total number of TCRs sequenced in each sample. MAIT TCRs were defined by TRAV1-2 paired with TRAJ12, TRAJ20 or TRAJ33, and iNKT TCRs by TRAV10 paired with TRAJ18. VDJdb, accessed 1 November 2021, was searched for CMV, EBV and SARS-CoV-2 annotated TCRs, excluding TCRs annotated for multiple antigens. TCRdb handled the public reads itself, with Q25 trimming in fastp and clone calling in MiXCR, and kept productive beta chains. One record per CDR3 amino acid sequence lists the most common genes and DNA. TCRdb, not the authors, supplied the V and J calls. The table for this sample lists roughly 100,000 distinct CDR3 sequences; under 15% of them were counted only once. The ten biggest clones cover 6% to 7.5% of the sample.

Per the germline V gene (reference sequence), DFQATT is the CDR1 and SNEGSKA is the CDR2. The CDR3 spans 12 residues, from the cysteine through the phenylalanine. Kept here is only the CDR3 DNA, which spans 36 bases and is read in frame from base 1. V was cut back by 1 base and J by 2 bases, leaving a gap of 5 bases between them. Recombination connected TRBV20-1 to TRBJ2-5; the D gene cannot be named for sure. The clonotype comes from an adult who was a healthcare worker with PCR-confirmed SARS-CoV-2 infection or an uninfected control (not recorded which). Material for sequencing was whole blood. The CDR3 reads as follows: CSARVVQETQYF. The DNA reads TGCAGTGCTAGAGTTGTACAAGAGACCCAGTACTTC.